The 16 T cell receptor beta chains below all came from one sample that was sequenced in a study of T-cell reconstitution after alpha-beta-depleted transplantation in children. Using unique molecular identifiers, the investigators prepared the TCRbeta library. TCRdb used MiXCR to reprocess the PCR reads, holding one entry per CDR3 protein. The sample records almost 500,000 distinct CDR3 sequences, under 12% being singletons. The sample consisted of PBMCs, taken before TCRalphabeta/CD19-depleted stem cell transplant. These receptors all come from a child aged 2 to 9 with inherited bone marrow failure, due to receive a stem cell transplant.

This clonotype appeared many times. The chain joins TRBV6-5 to TRBJ2-5, with D perhaps TRBD1 (5 bases). Trimming took 4 bases from V and 4 from J, leaving 10 bases between them. The CDR3 runs to 13 residues. Germline values: CDR1 MNHEY, CDR2 SVGAGI. The chain's CDR3 is CASSSAGRETQYF. The CDR3 nucleotides are TGTGCCAGCAGTTCGGCAGGGCGAGAGACCCAGTACTTC.

This clonotype was seen repeatedly, ten times or more. The CDR3: CASSGRQGDTGELFF. The CDR3, as DNA: TGTGCCAGCAGCGGGAGACAGGGAGACACCGGGGAGCTGTTTTTT. The chain joins TRBV9 to TRBJ2-2, with 7 positions matching TRBD1. Germline loops: CDR1 SGDLS, CDR2 YYNGEE. This CDR3 spans 15 amino acids. V was pared by 3 bases and J by 3 bases, with 5 bases of the junction left unmatched. The full variable domain, with the rest looked up from reference TRBV9 and TRBJ2-2, is DSGVTQTPKHLITATGQRVTLRCSPRSGDLSVYWYQQSLDQGLQFLIQYYNGEERAKGNILERFSAQQFPDLHSELNLSSLELGDSALYFCASSGRQGDTGELFFGEGSRLTVL.

This clonotype was observed many times. V gene TRBV27 combines with J gene TRBJ2-7; D ambiguous. Trimming took 5 bases from V and 3 from J, leaving 14 bases between them. Germline CDR1 MNHEY, CDR2 SMNVEV (reference sequence). The CDR3 is 14 residues long. CDR3 residues: CASSPSSLFYEQYF. For the CDR3, the DNA is TGTGCCAGCAGTCCGAGCAGCCTCTTCTACGAGCAGTACTTC.

This clonotype was recorded many times. J is TRBJ2-1 and V is TRBV14; 11 nucleotides match TRBD2. CDR1 is SGHDN and CDR2 is FVKESK in the germline V gene. The CDR3 has 20 amino acids. Germline trimming cut 6 bases from V and 8 bases from J; bases unmatched to any gene: 24. CDR3 coding DNA: TGTGCCAGCAGTCCTCTGGAGAAAACTAGCGGGAGAGGGGTCCAGGATGAGCAGTTCTTC. Its translation is CASSPLEKTSGRGVQDEQFF.

In this sample, this clonotype turned up many times. This rearrangement joins TRBV3-1 to TRBJ2-1; D is undetermined. CDR3 length: 14 residues. Per the germline V gene, CDR1 is LGHDT and CDR2 is YNNKEL (reference sequence). Trimming left V 1 base short and J 7 bases short, with 11 bases between. Written as DNA, the CDR3 is TGTGCCAGCAGCCAAGCCTCTTACTATAATGAGCAGTTCTTC. Translated: CASSQASYYNEQFF.

This clonotype was counted ten times or more. This chain links TRBV10-3 with TRBJ2-3, with D maybe TRBD2 (6 bases). V lost 1 base and J lost 0, with 11 bases in between. CDR3 length equals 16 residues. Germline CDR1 reads ENHRY; CDR2 reads SYGVKD. The CDR3 loop reads CAISEWGGTSTDTQYF. DNA of the CDR3: TGTGCCATCAGTGAGTGGGGCGGGACTAGCACAGATACGCAGTATTTT.

This clonotype was counted ten times or more. The rearrangement uses TRBV15 and TRBJ2-3, with TRBD1 identical over 7 bases. Germline-derived CDR1 and CDR2 are LNHNV and YYDKDF (reference sequence). Trimming cost V 8 bases and J 0 bases; bases outside gene matches: 2. The CDR3 covers 13 residues. The CDR3 region is CATAGGSTDTQYF. The CDR3 DNA is TGTGCCACCGCAGGGGGTAGCACAGATACGCAGTATTTT. Variable domain in full (rest from reference TRBV15 and TRBJ2-3): DAMVIQNPRYQVTQFGKPVTLSCSQTLNHNVMYWYQQKSSQAPKLLFHYYDKDFNNEADTPDNFQSRRPNTSFCFLDIRSPGLGDTAMYLCATAGGSTDTQYFGPGTRLTVL.

The chain is built from TRBV7-2 and TRBJ1-1, with D tentatively TRBD1 (5 bases). With 6 bases removed from V and 1 base from J, the gap between germline ends came to 15 bases. The germline CDR1 and CDR2 sequences are SGHTA and FQGNSA. The CDR3 loop spans 15 amino acids. CDR3 sequence reads: CASRYNRGRNTEAFF. The CDR3 DNA reads TGTGCCAGCAGATACAATCGGGGCAGGAACACTGAAGCTTTCTTT.

This clonotype was recorded at least ten times. The gene calls are TRBV6-5 and TRBJ2-3; 7 positions agree with TRBD2. The CDR3 is 15 residues long. V gave up 5 bases and J gave up 2 bases; unmatched junction bases: 7. In germline, CDR1 is MNHEY, CDR2 SVGAGI. The CDR3 DNA reads TGTGCCAGCAGTCCCGGACTAGTCTTCACAGATACGCAGTATTTT. Its translation is CASSPGLVFTDTQYF.

The sample holds many counts of this clonotype. The J gene is TRBJ2-5, the V gene TRBV20-1; D is perhaps TRBD2 (6 bases). Trimming pared 0 bases from V and 4 bases from J, leaving 18 bases between. Germline loops: CDR1 DFQATT, CDR2 SNEGSKA (reference sequence). The CDR3 length is 16 residues. The chain's CDR3 is CSARDISGWGRETQYF. The CDR3 DNA is TGCAGTGCTAGAGATATCAGCGGGTGGGGACGAGAGACCCAGTACTTC.

The table lists this clonotype with a few counts. The V call is TRBV7-2, the J call TRBJ2-3, with TRBD2 matching over 12 bases. The CDR3 totals 17 residues. Trimming at V came to 4 bases and at J to 3 bases, leaving 8 bases not matched to a gene. Per germline, CDR1 SGHTA and CDR2 FQGNSA. The chain's CDR3 is CASSWQPSGRGTDTQYF. CDR3 bases: TGTGCCAGCAGCTGGCAACCTAGCGGGAGGGGAACAGATACGCAGTATTTT. Full variable domain (outside the CDR3, taken from reference TRBV7-2 and TRBJ2-3): GAGVSQSPSNKVTEKGKDVELRCDPISGHTALYWYRQSLGQGLEFLIYFQGNSAPDKSGLPSDRFSAERTGGSVSTLTIQRTQQEDSAVYLCASSWQPSGRGTDTQYFGPGTRLTVL.

In this sample, this clonotype turned up a few times. J is TRBJ2-3 and V is TRBV24-1, with 8 bases that match TRBD1. The CDR3 length is 16 residues. V trimming: 3 bases; J trimming: 2 bases; junction bases outside the gene matches: 6. Germline V CDR1 and CDR2: KGHDR, SFDVKD. The chain's CDR3 is CATSDITGGFTDTQYF. CDR3 sequence (DNA): TGTGCCACCAGTGATATAACAGGGGGATTCACAGATACGCAGTATTTT.

This clonotype occurred many times. J is TRBJ2-1 and V is TRBV7-2; no definite D call. The germline V gene has CDR1 SGHTA and CDR2 FQGNSA. V lost 5 bases and J 3 bases, leaving 11 bases between the germline ends. CDR3 size: 14 residues. In DNA, the CDR3 is TGTGCCAGCAGCCACCCTTGGAACTACAATGAGCAGTTCTTC. Translating gives CASSHPWNYNEQFF.

This clonotype appeared a few times. The chain couples TRBV19 to TRBJ2-1; the match to TRBD1 covers 8 bases. CDR3 length: 15 amino acids. The J segment lost 4 bases and the V segment lost 3 bases, leaving 5 bases of the junction unmatched. In germline, CDR1 is LNHDA, CDR2 SQIVND (reference sequence). The CDR3 DNA sequence: TGTGCCAGTAGTATCGACAGGGGTGGTTACAATGAGCAGTTCTTC. The encoded protein is CASSIDRGGYNEQFF.

The chain recombines TRBV28 with TRBJ2-7, with 9 bases identical to TRBD2. This CDR3 spans 14 amino acids. The V gene's germline CDR1 is MDHEN and CDR2 SYDVKM. Trimming removed 7 bases from V and 2 bases from J; junction bases left unmatched: 6. Here the CDR3 reads CASNLAGATYEQYF. In DNA form, the CDR3 reads TGTGCCAGCAACTTAGCGGGAGCGACCTACGAGCAGTACTTC.

This clonotype was observed many times. The V gene is TRBV12-3 or TRBV12-4, the J gene TRBJ1-3; D is possibly TRBD1 (6 bases). CDR3 length equals 15 residues. The V end lost 4 bases, the J end lost 0 bases, and 10 bases lay between the germline ends. CDR3: CASSYPGDSGNTIYF. DNA of the CDR3: TGTGCCAGCAGTTATCCAGGGGACTCTGGAAACACCATATATTTT.